A selection of T cell receptor beta chains follows, all from one sample in a study of cytomegalovirus exposure and HLA in healthy donors. Some clones are missing from TCRdb's copy, which holds only in-frame ones; the method was immunoSEQ multiplex PCR. This table has fewer than 150,000 clones, around 77% appearing once. Sequenced material: PBMCs. Every receptor here comes from a human donor in good health. Each CDR3 is given without its conserved first and last residue. The order of the fields is J gene, V gene, CDR3 protein.

TRBJ2-5,TRBV11-2,ASRKTLGLAETQY
TRBJ2-1,TRBV11-2,ASSLGQGGHNEQF
TRBJ2-5,TRBV5-6,ASTGDSGSLGEQY
TRBJ2-7,TRBV6-5,ASRDRGYEQY
TRBJ2-1,TRBV5-1,ASSFLAGGVNEQF
TRBJ2-7,TRBV27,ASSWTSGSYEQY
TRBJ2-7,TRBV2,ASSDRGGGYEQY
TRBJ2-1,TRBV9,ASSVWTSGNNEQF
TRBJ1-2,TRBV14,ASSPGLTGGYGYT
TRBJ1-4,TRBV11-2,ASSPEGSPIEKLF
TRBJ2-7,TRBV2,ASSEGTLQY
TRBJ1-2,TRBV27,ASSLTGGGYT
TRBJ1-2,TRBV6-5,ASSAGTAFGYT
TRBJ2-3,TRBV11-3,ASSLVPGTSFPDTQY
TRBJ2-2,TRBV6-1,ASSGTGIGTGELF
TRBJ2-1,TRBV6-5,ASTRDGLAYNEQF
TRBJ2-1,TRBV11-3,ASSPGLAGGRDEQF
TRBJ2-1,TRBV30,AWSEAGLGYEQF
TRBJ1-4,TRBV27,ASSPLWTGRNEKLF
TRBJ1-5,TRBV18,ASSPTDRVGQPQH
TRBJ1-3,TRBV11-3,ASSPTGGIGNTIY
TRBJ1-3,TRBV5-1,ASSSTGTGVSNTIY
TRBJ2-7,TRBV7-2,ASRYQETSGRVYEQY
TRBJ1-4,TRBV19,ASSIFRTGGLNEKLF
TRBJ1-1,TRBV5-1,ASSPGGTAQLEAF
TRBJ2-3,TRBV25-1,ASSRDRGNTDTQY
TRBJ2-6,TRBV25-1,ASSKFPTNSGANVLT
TRBJ2-1,TRBV10-3,AISESQYNEQF
TRBJ2-1,TRBV7-2,ASSSRGDGGSHNEQF
TRBJ1-1,TRBV14,ASSPGTLNTEAF
TRBJ1-2,TRBV5-4,ASSGRQFNYGYT
TRBJ2-5,TRBV2,ASRGDKETQY
TRBJ2-7,TRBV6-5,ASKRDFSSYEQY
TRBJ1-2,TRBV28,ASSKQGYGYT
TRBJ1-1,TRBV2,ASRAGDRRSIMNTEAF